These 4 T cell receptor beta chains were all obtained from the same sample, sequenced in a study of regulatory T cells in long-lasting Graves disease (dated by TCRdb to the early 2020s). Interpreted using the paper, the time point label stands for: newly diagnosed GD, antithyroid drugs for less than 3 months. For both TCR sequencing and RNA sequencing, RNA was extracted from PBMCs in TRIzol. The library was generated by multiplex PCR. TCRdb names Illumina HiSeq 4000 as the instrument used. CDR3 regions were amplified by Arm-PCR with iRepertoire HTBI primers to construct TCR beta libraries. TCRdb handled the public reads itself, with Q25 trimming in fastp and clone calling in MiXCR, and kept productive beta chains. Every entry covers one CDR3 protein and lists the most common genes and DNA from its rows. This sample is represented by roughly 400,000 distinct CDR3 sequences; 15% of them were singletons. The top ten constitute roughly 7.7% of the sample.

The data were also submitted as part of a second study, on T cells in Graves' hyperthyroidism and ophthalmopathy.

The specimen comprised peripheral blood mononuclear cells (PBMCs), sampled at new diagnosis, from a patient treated with antithyroid drugs. Every receptor here comes from a woman between 35 and 50 years old with Graves disease. Donor details come from another sample of the same person, matched by shared clones.

This clonotype occurred many times. CDR3 nucleotide sequence: TGTGCCAGCACCGGGACTAGCATCGACAATGAGCAGTTCTTC. As protein: CASTGTSIDNEQFF. V gene TRBV2 combines with J gene TRBJ2-1; 9 bases match TRBD2. The CDR3 consists of 14 residues. Germline V CDR1 and CDR2: SNHLY, FYNNEI. The V and J ends lost 7 bases and 5 bases, in that order; junction bases with no gene match: 6.

This chain connects TRBV13 to TRBJ2-5; tentative D call: TRBD1 (6 bases). CDR1 is PRHDT, CDR2 FYEKMQ, per germline (reference sequence). V was cut by 2 bases and J by 4 bases, with 14 bases left in between. The CDR3 loop spans 15 amino acids. CDR3 DNA: TGTGCCAGCAGCTTATATTCCAGGGGTTCAGAGACCCAGTACTTC. Its translation: CASSLYSRGSETQYF.

This clonotype was recorded many times. This CDR3 is CASSSGRYNEQFF. CDR3 DNA sequence: TGTGCCAGCAGCTCGGGACGATACAATGAGCAGTTCTTC. This rearrangement joins TRBV28 to TRBJ2-1; D assignment may be TRBD1 or TRBD2 (5 bases each). Between the trimmed V and J ends, which lost 6 bases and 4 bases, there was a span of 10 bases. The CDR3 extends over 13 amino acids. CDR1 and CDR2 from the germline V gene are MDHEN and SYDVKM.

This clonotype was seen ten or more times. The V gene is TRBV18, the J gene TRBJ2-3; TRBD2 might be the D (6 bases). This CDR3 comprises 17 residues. V dropped 3 bases and J dropped 1 base, with 17 bases sitting between them. Looked up from germline, CDR1 is KGHSH and CDR2 is LQKENI. As DNA, the CDR3 is TGTGCCAGCTCACCTCAGAGCCTAGCGCATCGCACAGATACGCAGTATTTT. Translation gives CASSPQSLAHRTDTQYF. The full variable domain, with the rest looked up from reference TRBV18 and TRBJ2-3, is NAGVMQNPRHLVRRRGQEARLRCSPMKGHSHVYWYRQLPEEGLKFMVYLQKENIIDESGMPKERFSAEFPKEGPSILRIQQVVRGDSAAYFCASSPQSLAHRTDTQYFGPGTRLTVL.